The 31 T cell receptor beta chains below all came from one sample that was sequenced in a study of CD8 T cell repertoires and HIV-1 epitope variants. These receptors have no identified antigens. Using immunoSEQ multiplex PCR, the repertoire was profiled, and TCRdb retains in-frame clones only, with some absent. The data contain about 5,500 clones, 65% to 80% of them singletons. The specimen was cultured CD8+ T cells derived from PBMCs. The receptors shown here come from a male donor with HIV.

The chain carries TRBV4-3 and TRBJ2-1; no definite D call. V gave up 0 bases and J gave up 0 bases, with 12 bases separating them. Germline V gives CDR1 LGHNA, CDR2 YSLEER. The CDR3 has 17 amino acids. The CDR3 nucleotides read TGCGCCAGCAGCCAAGACGAACTTACTTTCTCCTACAATGAGCAGTTCTTC. It codes for CASSQDELTFSYNEQFF.

This chain joins TRBV19 and TRBJ1-1, with D possibly TRBD1 on 5 matching bases. The germline V and J ends were trimmed by 0 bases and 6 bases, with 8 bases remaining between them. The germline gives CDR1 LNHDA, CDR2 SQIVND (reference sequence). CDR3 length equals 13 residues. The CDR3 spells CASSIDRTPEAFF. Here the CDR3 DNA reads TGTGCCAGTAGTATAGACCGGACACCTGAAGCTTTCTTT.

This chain links TRBV27 with TRBJ2-7; tentative D call: TRBD1 (6 bases). The CDR3 is 12 amino acids. Germline CDR1 is MNHEY and CDR2 is SMNVEV (reference sequence). Trimming removed 6 bases at V and 2 bases at J, with 8 bases between. This CDR3 reads CASSRGPYEQYF. CDR3 nucleotides: TGTGCCAGCAGCAGGGGCCCCTACGAGCAGTACTTC.

The rearrangement links TRBV28 to TRBJ1-3; possible D gene TRBD1, 5 bases. The V end was cut by 5 bases, the J end by 8 bases, with 10 bases between. CDR1 is MDHEN and CDR2 is SYDVKM in the germline V gene. This CDR3 is 12 amino acids long. The CDR3 region is CASSADRYTIYF. CDR3 nucleotide sequence: TGTGCCAGCAGTGCCGACAGATACACCATATATTTT. Together with reference TRBV28 and TRBJ1-3, the CDR3 gives the full variable domain: DVKVTQSSRYLVKRTGEKVFLECVQDMDHENMFWYRQDPGLGLRLIYFSYDVKMKEKGDIPEGYSVSREKKERFSLILESASTNQTSMYLCASSADRYTIYFGEGSWLTVV.

V is TRBV15 and J is TRBJ2-1; perhaps TRBD1 as D (7 bases). CDR1 is LNHNV and CDR2 is YYDKDF in the germline V gene (reference sequence). CDR3 size: 13 residues. The V end lost 8 bases, the J end lost 6 bases, and 14 bases lay between the germline ends. The CDR3 nucleotides read TGTGCCACCCGCGGGACAGCGAGCAATGAGCAGTTCTTC. Amino acid sequence: CATRGTASNEQFF.

The rearrangement uses TRBV5-6 and TRBJ2-2; D uncertain. This CDR3 region has 14 residues. CDR1 and CDR2 from the germline V gene are SGHDT and YYEEEE. Trimming stripped 0 bases from V and 0 bases from J, with 3 bases between. The CDR3 sequence: CASSLGPNTGELFF. In DNA form, the CDR3 reads TGTGCCAGCAGCTTGGGGCCGAACACCGGGGAGCTGTTTTTT.

The rearrangement links TRBV11-2 to TRBJ2-3; 7 bases map to TRBD2. V gave up 11 bases and J gave up 5 bases; unmatched junction bases: 16. Germline loops: CDR1 SGHAT, CDR2 FQNNGV. The CDR3 is made up of 15 amino acids. The CDR3 DNA reads TGTGCCTCTCCCGGAAGGGCGGGAGTGGAAGATACGCAGTATTTT. This sequence encodes CASPGRAGVEDTQYF.

The CDR3 DNA is TGTGCCAGCAGTTACTCAGGGGGGGAAAGCGAGCAGTACTTC. This encodes CASSYSGGESEQYF. The chain employs TRBV6-5 and TRBJ2-7, with a tentative D call TRBD2 (7 bases). V lost 0 bases to trimming and J lost 6 bases, with 12 bases between them. The CDR3 sequence is 14 residues long. Per the germline V gene, CDR1 is MNHEY and CDR2 is SVGAGI.

V is TRBV5-5 and J is TRBJ2-7, with D perhaps TRBD1 (6 bases). Germline V gene lookup returns CDR1 SGHKS and CDR2 YYEKEE (reference sequence). The length of the CDR3 is 14 residues. The V end was cut by 3 bases, the J end by 6 bases, with 16 bases between. The CDR3 DNA reads TGTGCCAGCAGCTATTCCGGGACAATCGGCGAGCAGTACTTC. It yields the protein CASSYSGTIGEQYF. The whole variable domain, remainder taken from reference TRBV5-5 and TRBJ2-7, is DAGVTQSPTHLIKTRGQQVTLRCSPISGHKSVSWYQQVLGQGPQFIFQYYEKEERGRGNFPDRFSARQFPNYSSELNVNALLLGDSALYLCASSYSGTIGEQYFGPGTRLTVT.

This clone qualifies as medium-sized. This chain joins TRBV4-1 and TRBJ2-2; D remains unclear. V lost 0 bases and J lost 1, with 3 bases in between. The CDR3 loop spans 14 amino acids. Germline V CDR1 and CDR2: MGHRA, YSYEKL. CDR3 sequence reads: CASSQDGNTGELFF. The DNA for the CDR3 is TGCGCCAGCAGCCAAGATGGGAACACCGGGGAGCTGTTTTTT.

This clone has a handful of counts. This chain uses TRBV4-3 with TRBJ1-2; perhaps TRBD1 as D (6 bases). The CDR3 has 15 amino acids. Germline CDR1 is LGHNA and CDR2 is YSLEER. Trimming cost V 0 bases and J 7 bases, with 15 bases left between them. The DNA of the CDR3 is TGCGCCAGCAGCCAAGATGGGCAGGGGATAAGTGGCTACACCTTC. As protein: CASSQDGQGISGYTF.

The table lists this clone with a count of one. The J gene is TRBJ1-1, the V gene TRBV7-6; D unclear. Germline V gene data show CDR1 as SGHVS and CDR2 as FNYEAQ. The V end lost 6 bases, the J end lost 4 bases, and 15 bases lay between the germline ends. This CDR3 region has 14 residues. The CDR3 DNA follows: TGTGCCAGCAGATCCGGGCCTAGGAGCACTGAAGCTTTCTTT. Translated: CASRSGPRSTEAFF.

The chain uses TRBV4-1 and TRBJ2-1; a weak D match, TRBD1 (5 bases). Germline V lookup: CDR1 MGHRA, CDR2 YSYEKL. The CDR3 is 16 residues long. V was pared by 0 bases and J by 10 bases, with 19 bases between. The CDR3 bases are TGCGCCAGCAGCCAAGATAGGGGCTTGCGCCTCAGGGAGCAGTTCTTC. This encodes CASSQDRGLRLREQFF.

The chain employs TRBV7-2 and TRBJ1-2, with D hard to call. Germline V lookup: CDR1 SGHTA, CDR2 FQGNSA. Trimming stripped 5 bases from V and 3 bases from J, with 19 bases between. The CDR3 spans 16 residues. The CDR3 spells CASSPWPVELDYGYTF. CDR3 in DNA: TGTGCCAGCAGCCCTTGGCCGGTAGAATTGGACTATGGCTACACCTTC.

The chain is built from TRBV4-3 and TRBJ2-7; the D call may be TRBD1 or TRBD2 (6 bases each). Between the trimmed V and J ends, which lost 3 bases and 5 bases, there was a span of 17 bases. This CDR3 has 15 residues. Germline lookup yields CDR1 LGHNA and CDR2 YSLEER. DNA for the CDR3: TGCGCCAGCAGCCACGCACAGGGAGGCCTTCACGAGCAGTACTTC. This gives the protein CASSHAQGGLHEQYF.

V and J are TRBV5-6 and TRBJ1-6; D is possibly TRBD1 (5 bases). Looked up from germline, CDR1 is SGHDT and CDR2 is YYEEEE. Deletions cut 5 bases from V and 9 bases from J, with 12 bases between. CDR3 length: 13 residues. CDR3 in amino acids: CASSTGVISPLHF. For the CDR3, the DNA is TGTGCCAGCAGTACAGGTGTCATTTCACCCCTCCACTTT.

The genes are TRBV9 and TRBJ1-2; D gene ambiguous. V lost 4 bases, J lost 6 bases, and 16 bases lay in between. The germline gives CDR1 SGDLS, CDR2 YYNGEE. This CDR3 is built from 14 residues. The CDR3 coding sequence is TGTGCCAGCAGCTACCAACCGGGAGCGGATGGCTACACCTTC. Translated, it gives CASSYQPGADGYTF.

The table lists this clone with a few counts. This chain joins TRBV6-5 and TRBJ2-1; the match to TRBD2 covers 12 bases. The J segment lost 7 bases and the V segment lost 0 bases, leaving 4 bases of the junction unmatched. CDR1 MNHEY and CDR2 SVGAGI come from the germline V gene. The CDR3 has 16 residues. CDR3 loop: CASSYSTTSGGNEQFF. CDR3 DNA sequence: TGTGCCAGCAGTTACTCGACGACTAGCGGGGGTAATGAGCAGTTCTTC.

This rearrangement joins TRBV11-3 to TRBJ2-1; D perhaps matches TRBD2 (6 bases). Germline CDR1 SGHNT, CDR2 YENEEA. V was clipped by 3 bases and J by 6 bases, with 9 bases between them. The CDR3 runs 13 residues. The CDR3 loop reads CASSFEGGNEQFF. CDR3 nucleotide sequence: TGTGCCAGCAGCTTTGAGGGAGGCAATGAGCAGTTCTTC.

The gene calls are TRBV15 and TRBJ2-1, with D possibly matching TRBD2 (5 bases). V was trimmed by 4 bases and J by 5 bases, leaving 12 bases between them. CDR3 length: 14 amino acids. From germline, CDR1 is LNHNV and CDR2 YYDKDF (reference sequence). This CDR3 is CATSTKAADNEQFF. CDR3 DNA sequence: TGTGCCACCAGCACAAAAGCGGCAGACAATGAGCAGTTCTTC. Together with reference TRBV15 and TRBJ2-1, the CDR3 gives the full variable domain: DAMVIQNPRYQVTQFGKPVTLSCSQTLNHNVMYWYQQKSSQAPKLLFHYYDKDFNNEADTPDNFQSRRPNTSFCFLDIRSPGLGDTAMYLCATSTKAADNEQFFGPGTRLTVL.

This clone was detected a few times. V gene TRBV7-2 combines with J gene TRBJ2-1; D gene unclear. CDR3 length equals 14 residues. Germline CDR1 is SGHTA and CDR2 is FQGNSA. Trimming cost V 6 bases and J 3 bases, with 12 bases left between them. The CDR3 DNA follows: TGTGCCAGCAGACCCTCGGTAGGCTACAATGAGCAGTTCTTC. Translating gives CASRPSVGYNEQFF.

The chain couples TRBV5-4 to TRBJ2-6; D gene unclear. This CDR3 has 14 residues. V lost 2 bases and J 3 bases, leaving 6 bases between the germline ends. Germline CDR1 is SGHNT and CDR2 is YYREEE (reference sequence). CDR3 sequence reads: CASSFLGGANVLTF. The CDR3 nucleotides read TGTGCCAGCAGCTTTTTGGGTGGGGCCAACGTCCTGACTTTC.

This chain links TRBV28 with TRBJ2-7; TRBD1 aligns across 10 bases. The CDR3 runs 13 residues. V shed 6 bases and J 4 bases; nucleotides not matched to a gene: 3. Looked up from germline, CDR1 is MDHEN and CDR2 is SYDVKM. As DNA, the CDR3 is TGTGCCAGCAGCCCGGACAGGGGGTACGAGCAGTACTTC. Translation: CASSPDRGYEQYF.

The chain carries TRBV7-6 and TRBJ2-2; D remains unclear. The CDR3 sequence is 17 residues long. V was clipped by 4 bases and J by 5 bases, with 20 bases between them. Germline values: CDR1 SGHVS, CDR2 FNYEAQ. CDR3 region: CASSSDLTELGTGELFF. The CDR3 DNA is TGTGCCAGCAGCTCCGATTTGACCGAACTGGGGACCGGGGAGCTGTTTTTT.

The rearrangement joins TRBV19 to TRBJ2-2; 7 bases line up with TRBD1. The V gene's germline CDR1 is LNHDA and CDR2 SQIVND (reference sequence). Trimming at V came to 7 bases and at J to 8 bases, leaving 4 bases not matched to a gene. The CDR3 has 12 amino acids. The CDR3 region has the DNA TGTGCCAGTAACAGGGGAACAGGGGAGCTGTTTTTT. Translating it yields CASNRGTGELFF.

The J gene is TRBJ1-1, the V gene TRBV19; TRBD1 might be the D (5 bases). V lost 4 bases and J lost 0, with 12 bases in between. Looked up from germline, CDR1 is LNHDA and CDR2 is SQIVND (reference sequence). This CDR3 spans 15 amino acids. CDR3 bases: TGTGCCAGTAGTAATAGCGGGGGGGTGAACACTGAAGCTTTCTTT. Residues: CASSNSGGVNTEAFF. Full variable domain (rest looked up from reference TRBV19 and TRBJ1-1): DGGITQSPKYLFRKEGQNVTLSCEQNLNHDAMYWYRQDPGQGLRLIYYSQIVNDFQKGDIAEGYSVSREKKESFPLTVTSAQKNPTAFYLCASSNSGGVNTEAFFGQGTRLTVV.

This chain uses TRBV30 with TRBJ2-2; D perhaps matches TRBD1 (6 bases). Germline CDR1 GTSNPN, CDR2 SVGIG (reference sequence). The CDR3 contains 14 residues. V lost 2 bases, J lost 7 bases, and 14 bases lay in between. The CDR3 sequence: CAWSLVTGNGELFF. As DNA, the CDR3 is TGTGCCTGGAGTCTTGTTACAGGGAACGGGGAGCTGTTTTTT.

The V and J genes are TRBV5-6 and TRBJ2-3; D is uncertain. Per germline, CDR1 SGHDT and CDR2 YYEEEE. With 1 base removed from V and 1 base from J, the gap between germline ends came to 4 bases. The CDR3 sequence is 13 residues long. This CDR3 reads CASSLTGTDTQYF. CDR3 bases: TGTGCCAGCAGCTTGACAGGCACAGATACGCAGTATTTT.

The chain recombines TRBV7-9 with TRBJ2-2; 9 bases map to TRBD2. The CDR3 is 15 residues long. The trim removed 6 bases at V and 2 bases at J, leaving 4 bases unmatched. Germline V gene lookup returns CDR1 SEHNR and CDR2 FQNEAQ (reference sequence). The DNA for the CDR3 is TGTGCCAGCAGACCGGGACTAGCTAACACCGGGGAGCTGTTTTTT. Its protein is CASRPGLANTGELFF.

The chain employs TRBV4-2 and TRBJ2-1; TRBD2 matches at 12 bases. CDR3 length: 15 residues. Trimming took 1 base from V and 5 from J; bases not matched to a gene: 0. The germline gives CDR1 LGHNA, CDR2 YNFKEQ. The CDR3 DNA reads TGTGCCAGCAGCCAAGGGACTAGCGGGGACAATGAGCAGTTCTTC. Translation gives CASSQGTSGDNEQFF.

The chain uses TRBV6-5 and TRBJ2-1; TRBD2 matches 11 bases. Unmatched junction bases numbered 5, after V lost 7 bases and J lost 3 bases. Germline CDR1 MNHEY, CDR2 SVGAGI. CDR3 length equals 15 residues. The CDR3 is CASNLLAGDYNEQFF. As DNA, the CDR3 is TGTGCCAGCAACTTACTAGCGGGGGACTACAATGAGCAGTTCTTC.